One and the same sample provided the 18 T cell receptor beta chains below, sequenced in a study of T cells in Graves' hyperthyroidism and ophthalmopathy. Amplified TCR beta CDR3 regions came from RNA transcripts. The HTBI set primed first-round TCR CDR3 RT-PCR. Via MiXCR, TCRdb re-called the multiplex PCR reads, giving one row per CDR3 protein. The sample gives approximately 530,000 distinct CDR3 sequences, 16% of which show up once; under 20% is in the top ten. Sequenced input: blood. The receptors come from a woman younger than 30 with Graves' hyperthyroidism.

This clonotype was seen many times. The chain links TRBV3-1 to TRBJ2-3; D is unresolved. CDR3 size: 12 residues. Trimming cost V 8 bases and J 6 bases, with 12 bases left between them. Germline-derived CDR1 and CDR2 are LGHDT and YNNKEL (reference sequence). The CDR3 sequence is CASQAALDTQYF. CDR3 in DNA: TGTGCCAGCCAAGCAGCCCTCGATACGCAGTATTTT.

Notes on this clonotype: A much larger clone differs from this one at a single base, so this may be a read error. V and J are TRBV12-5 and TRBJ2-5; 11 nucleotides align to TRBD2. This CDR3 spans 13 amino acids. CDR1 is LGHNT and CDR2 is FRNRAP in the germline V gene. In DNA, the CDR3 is TGTGCTAGTGGTCATAGCGGGGGGGAGATCCAGTACTTC. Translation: CASGHSGGEIQYF.

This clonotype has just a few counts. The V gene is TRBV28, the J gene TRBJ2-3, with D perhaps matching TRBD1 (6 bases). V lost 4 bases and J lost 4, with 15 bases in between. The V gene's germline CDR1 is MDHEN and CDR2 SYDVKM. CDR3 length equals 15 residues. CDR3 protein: CASSSGHLVADTQYF. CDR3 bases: TGTGCCAGCAGTTCGGGACACCTCGTCGCAGATACGCAGTATTTT.

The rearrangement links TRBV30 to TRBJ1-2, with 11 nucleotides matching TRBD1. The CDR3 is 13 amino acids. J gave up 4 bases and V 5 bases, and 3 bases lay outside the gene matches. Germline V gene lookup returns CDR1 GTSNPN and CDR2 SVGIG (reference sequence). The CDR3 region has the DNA TGTGCCTGGGAGGGACAGGGGGGCTATGGCTACACCTTC. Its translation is CAWEGQGGYGYTF. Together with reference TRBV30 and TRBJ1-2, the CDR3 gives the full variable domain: SQTIHQWPATLVQPVGSPLSLECTVEGTSNPNLYWYRQAAGRGLQLLFYSVGIGQISSEVPQNLSASRPQDRQFILSSKKLLLSDSGFYLCAWEGQGGYGYTFGSGTRLTVV.

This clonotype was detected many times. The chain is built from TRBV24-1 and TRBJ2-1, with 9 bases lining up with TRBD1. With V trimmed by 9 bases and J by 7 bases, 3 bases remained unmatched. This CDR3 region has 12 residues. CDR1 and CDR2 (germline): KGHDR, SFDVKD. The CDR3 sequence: CATRGQGNEQFF. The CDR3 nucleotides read TGTGCCACCCGCGGACAGGGGAATGAGCAGTTCTTC.

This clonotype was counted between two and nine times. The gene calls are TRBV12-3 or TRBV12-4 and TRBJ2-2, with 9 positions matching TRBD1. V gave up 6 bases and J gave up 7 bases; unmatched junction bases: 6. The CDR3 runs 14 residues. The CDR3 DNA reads TGTGCCAGCAGCGAGACAGGGGGTATCGGGGAGCTGTTTTTT. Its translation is CASSETGGIGELFF.

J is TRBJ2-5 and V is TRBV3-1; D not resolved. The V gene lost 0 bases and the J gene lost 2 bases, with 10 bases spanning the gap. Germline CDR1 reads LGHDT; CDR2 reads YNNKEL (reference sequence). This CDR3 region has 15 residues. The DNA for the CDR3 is TGTGCCAGCAGCCAAGAAAATCGCCAACAAGAGACCCAGTACTTC. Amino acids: CASSQENRQQETQYF.

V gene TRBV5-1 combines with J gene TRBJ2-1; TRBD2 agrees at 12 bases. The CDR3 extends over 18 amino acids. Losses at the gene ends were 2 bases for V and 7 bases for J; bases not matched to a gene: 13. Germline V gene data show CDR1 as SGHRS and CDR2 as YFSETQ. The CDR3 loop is CASSFRTSGNHQRNEQFF. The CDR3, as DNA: TGCGCCAGCAGCTTTCGGACTAGCGGGAACCACCAAAGGAATGAGCAGTTCTTC.

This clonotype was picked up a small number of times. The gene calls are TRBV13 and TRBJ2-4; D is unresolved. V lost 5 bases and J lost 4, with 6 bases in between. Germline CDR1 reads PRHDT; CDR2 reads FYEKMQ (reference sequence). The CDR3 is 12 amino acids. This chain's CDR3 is CASSRMKNIQYF. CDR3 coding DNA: TGTGCCAGCAGCCGCATGAAAAACATTCAGTACTTC.

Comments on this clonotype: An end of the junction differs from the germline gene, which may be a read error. CDR3 protein: CASSEGGTGSQLQHF. CDR3 DNA sequence: TGTGCCAGCAGTGAAGGAGGGACAGGGTCGCAGCTCCAGCATTTT. The chain is built from TRBV2 and TRBJ1-5, with 9 bases matching TRBD1. Germline assignment: CDR1 SNHLY and CDR2 FYNNEI. This CDR3 region has 15 residues.

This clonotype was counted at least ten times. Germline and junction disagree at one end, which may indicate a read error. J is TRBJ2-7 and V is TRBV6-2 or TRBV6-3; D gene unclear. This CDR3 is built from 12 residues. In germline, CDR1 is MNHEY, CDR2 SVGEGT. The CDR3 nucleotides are TGTACCAGCAGTACACCTCCTAGGGAGCAGTACTTC. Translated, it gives CTSSTPPREQYF.

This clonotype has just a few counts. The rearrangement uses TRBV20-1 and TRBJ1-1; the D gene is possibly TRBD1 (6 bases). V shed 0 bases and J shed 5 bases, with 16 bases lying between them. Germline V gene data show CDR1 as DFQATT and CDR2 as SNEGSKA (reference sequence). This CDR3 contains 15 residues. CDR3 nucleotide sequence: TGCAGTGCTAGAGAGGGGAGGAGGGGGACGACTGAAGCTTTCTTT. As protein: CSAREGRRGTTEAFF.

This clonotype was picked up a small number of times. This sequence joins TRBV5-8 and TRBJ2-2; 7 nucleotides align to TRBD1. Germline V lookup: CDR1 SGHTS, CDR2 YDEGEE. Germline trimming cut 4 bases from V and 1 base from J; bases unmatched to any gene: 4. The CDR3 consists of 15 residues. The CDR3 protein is CASSIQGRNTGELFF. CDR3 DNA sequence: TGTGCCAGCAGCATACAGGGGAGGAACACCGGGGAGCTGTTTTTT.

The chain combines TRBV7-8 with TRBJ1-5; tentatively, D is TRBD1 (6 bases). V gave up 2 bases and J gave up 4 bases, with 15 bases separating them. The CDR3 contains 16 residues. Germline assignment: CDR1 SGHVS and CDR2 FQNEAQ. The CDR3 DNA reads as TGTGCCAGCAGCTTACCGAGTCAGGGGCGAAATCAGCCCCAGCATTTT. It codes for CASSLPSQGRNQPQHF.

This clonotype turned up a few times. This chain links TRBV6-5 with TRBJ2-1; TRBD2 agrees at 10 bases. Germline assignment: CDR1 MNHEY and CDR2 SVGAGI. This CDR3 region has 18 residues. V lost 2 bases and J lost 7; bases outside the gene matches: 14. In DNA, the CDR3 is TGTGCCAGCAGTTACACCCCCCCCGGGACTAGCGTTCTAAATGAGCAGTTCTTC. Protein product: CASSYTPPGTSVLNEQFF.

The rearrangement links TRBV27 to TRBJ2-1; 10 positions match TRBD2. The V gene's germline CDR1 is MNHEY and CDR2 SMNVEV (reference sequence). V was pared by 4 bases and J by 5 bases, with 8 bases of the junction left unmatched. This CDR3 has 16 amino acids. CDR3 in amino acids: CASSYALAGANNEQFF. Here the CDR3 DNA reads TGTGCCAGCAGTTATGCCCTAGCGGGAGCTAACAATGAGCAGTTCTTC.

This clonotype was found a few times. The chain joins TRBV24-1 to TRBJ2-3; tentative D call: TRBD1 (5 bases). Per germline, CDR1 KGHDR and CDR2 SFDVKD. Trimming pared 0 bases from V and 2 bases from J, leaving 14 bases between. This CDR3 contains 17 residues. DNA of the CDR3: TGTGCCACCAGTGATTTGTCAGGGCCCAAAGTCACAGATACGCAGTATTTT. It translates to CATSDLSGPKVTDTQYF.

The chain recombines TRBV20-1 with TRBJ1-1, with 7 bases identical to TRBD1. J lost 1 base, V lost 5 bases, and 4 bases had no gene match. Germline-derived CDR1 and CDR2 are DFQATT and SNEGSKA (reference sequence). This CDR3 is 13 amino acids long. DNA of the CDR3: TGCAGTGCTCCCAGGGGGAAGAACACTGAAGCTTTCTTT. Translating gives CSAPRGKNTEAFF.